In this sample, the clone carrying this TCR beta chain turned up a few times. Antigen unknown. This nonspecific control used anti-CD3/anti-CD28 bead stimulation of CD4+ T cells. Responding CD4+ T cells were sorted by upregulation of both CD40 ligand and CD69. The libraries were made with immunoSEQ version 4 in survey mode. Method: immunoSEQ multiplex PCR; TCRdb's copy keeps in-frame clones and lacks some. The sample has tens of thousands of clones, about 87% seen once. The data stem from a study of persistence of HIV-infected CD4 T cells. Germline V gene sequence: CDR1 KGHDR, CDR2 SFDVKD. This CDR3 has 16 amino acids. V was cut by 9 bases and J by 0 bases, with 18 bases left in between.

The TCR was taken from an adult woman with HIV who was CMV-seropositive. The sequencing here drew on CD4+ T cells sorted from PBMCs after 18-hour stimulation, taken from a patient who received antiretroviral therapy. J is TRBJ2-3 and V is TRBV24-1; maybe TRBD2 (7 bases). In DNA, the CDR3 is TGTGCCACCGCCCGAGGGGGGGGCCCTAGCACAGATACGCAGTATTTT. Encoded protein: CATARGGGPSTDTQYF.